This T cell receptor beta chain came from a study of CD8+ T cells in alopecia areata. Study overall: Tofacitinib treatment spanned 6 to 18 months, with 6 months off drug afterward. Treated patients were scored for severity by percent of scalp affected.

TCR sequencing used cDNA made by reverse transcription of extracted RNA. Here immunoSEQ multiplex PCR was the method, and the copy in TCRdb shows in-frame clones only, minus some. Of some 200,000 clones in the sample, roughly 62% were seen once. The treatment is: oral pan-JAK inhibitor, 5-10 mg twice daily. Regarding the study as a whole: Scalp and blood samples kept many expanded lesional clones throughout tofacitinib.

This CDR3 is built from 12 residues. CDR1 and CDR2 from the germline V gene are SGHRS and YFSETQ. Trimming stripped 4 bases from V and 3 bases from J, with 7 bases between. Of note for this clone: The antigen is unknown.

The specimen comprised CD8+ T cells sorted from blood, sampled at week 24, from a patient treated with tofacitinib. The receptor's source is a human donor with alopecia areata. The J gene is TRBJ1-1, the V gene TRBV5-1, with D unresolved. The CDR3, as DNA: TGCGCCAGCAGCGGTTGGGACACTGAAGCTTTCTTT. Translating it yields CASSGWDTEAFF.